This T cell receptor beta chain was recorded in a study of T cells in Graves' hyperthyroidism and ophthalmopathy. Trimming stripped 3 bases from V and 7 bases from J, with 17 bases between. This CDR3 has 15 residues. Germline-derived CDR1 and CDR2 are SGDLS and YYNGEE. Researchers took RNA transcripts and amplified the TCR beta CDR3 regions from them. An initial round of RT-PCR targeting the TCR CDR3 relied on the HTBI primer set. TCRdb called the multiplex PCR reads again in MiXCR, with one record for every CDR3 protein. The sample contains around 500,000 distinct CDR3 sequences, around a fifth of which appear only once.

This sequence originates from an older woman with Graves' ophthalmopathy. What was sequenced was blood. The chain links TRBV9 to TRBJ1-5; D may be TRBD1 (5 bases). The CDR3 nucleotides are TGTGCCAGCAGCGAGGGAGCCAGGGAGGGCCAGCCCCAGCATTTT. This sequence encodes CASSEGAREGQPQHF.